The 8 T cell receptor beta chains reported below all come from one sample, sequenced in a study of response to subunit inactivated influenza vaccine. TCRdb called the RT-PCR reads again in MiXCR, with one record for every CDR3 protein. The sample lists roughly 570,000 distinct CDR3 sequences; about 14% were seen once. This material consisted of PBMCs from blood, taken about 11 days after vaccination. The source is a man between 45 and 60 years old who received an inactivated influenza vaccine.

This clonotype was picked up a small number of times. The chain links TRBV20-1 to TRBJ2-7; TRBD1 matches 7 bases. V dropped 0 bases and J dropped 3; count of bases not matched to a gene: 8. The CDR3 contains 15 residues. The germline V gene has CDR1 DFQATT and CDR2 SNEGSKA (reference sequence). In nucleotides, the CDR3 is TGCAGTGCTAGAGATCATGTGGGGACAGTCTACGAGCAGTACTTC. This codes for CSARDHVGTVYEQYF.

CDR3 DNA sequence: TGCGCCAGCAGCTTGGTAGCGGGAGGGTTCGAGCAGTACTTC. This sequence encodes CASSLVAGGFEQYF. V and J are TRBV5-1 and TRBJ2-7, with 11 positions matching TRBD2. Per germline, CDR1 SGHRS and CDR2 YFSETQ. CDR3 length: 14 amino acids. The ends lost 0 bases at V and 6 bases at J; junction bases unmatched: 2.

V gene TRBV12-2 combines with J gene TRBJ2-7; the DNA was not compared with TRBD1, the D call given in the table. TRBV12-2 is labeled a pseudogene. This CDR3 has 16 residues. In nucleotides, the CDR3 is TGTGCAAGTCGCTTTAAACCGGGACGGGCCATTTACGAGCAGTACTTC. This sequence encodes CASRFKPGRAIYEQYF.

This clonotype was detected many times. The V call is TRBV5-1, the J call TRBJ2-7, with TRBD2 identical over 9 bases. CDR1 is SGHRS and CDR2 is YFSETQ in the germline V gene. The V and J ends lost 4 bases and 0 bases, in that order; junction bases with no gene match: 5. The CDR3 has 15 amino acids. The DNA of the CDR3 is TGCGCCAGCAGCATAACTAGCGGGCGCTCCTACGAGCAGTACTTC. Its protein is CASSITSGRSYEQYF.

This clonotype was seen only a few times. This chain uses TRBV28 with TRBJ1-2; TRBD1 might be the D (5 bases). With 2 bases removed from V and 7 bases from J, the gap between germline ends came to 14 bases. CDR1 MDHEN and CDR2 SYDVKM come from the germline V gene. The CDR3 contains 14 residues. For the CDR3, the DNA is TGTGCCAGCAGTTTACCTCAGGGAATTGGTGGCTACACCTTC. Amino acid sequence: CASSLPQGIGGYTF.

The V and J genes are TRBV5-1 and TRBJ1-6, with TRBD1 identical over 7 bases. Germline CDR1 and CDR2: SGHRS and YFSETQ. J gave up 8 bases and V 4 bases, and 9 bases lay outside the gene matches. CDR3 size: 15 residues. CDR3 loop: CASSATTGKDSPLHF. The CDR3 DNA sequence: TGCGCCAGCAGCGCGACGACAGGGAAGGATTCACCCCTCCACTTT. Full variable domain (remainder filled in from reference TRBV5-1 and TRBJ1-6): KAGVTQTPRYLIKTRGQQVTLSCSPISGHRSVSWYQQTPGQGLQFLFEYFSETQRNKGNFPGRFSGRQFSNSRSEMNVSTLELGDSALYLCASSATTGKDSPLHFGNGTRLTVT.

The chain combines TRBV6-2 or TRBV6-3 with TRBJ1-6; a weak D match, TRBD1 (5 bases). This CDR3 is 15 amino acids long. Germline CDR1 is MNHEY and CDR2 is SVGEGT. Trimming pared 6 bases from V and 8 bases from J, leaving 17 bases between. The CDR3 reads CASSGFALGDSPLHF. The CDR3 nucleotides read TGTGCCAGCAGCGGGTTTGCGCTGGGGGATTCACCCCTCCACTTT.

There are a few counts of this clonotype. The chain couples TRBV12-3 or TRBV12-4 to TRBJ1-5; the match to TRBD1 covers 7 bases. The CDR3 has 15 amino acids. V lost 3 bases to trimming and J lost 7 bases; unmatched junction nucleotides: 9. CDR3 in DNA: TGTGCCAGCAGTTTGGGGGGGGGACAGAGCCAGCCCCAGCATTTT. Translated: CASSLGGGQSQPQHF.